This T cell receptor beta chain was identified during a study of blood T cells in healthy people across ages. Whole-study findings and limits: Per million T cells, TCR beta diversity dropped about linearly as age rose. Changes in expanded clonotypes were possibly confounded, as the CMV status of donors was unknown. TCR beta diversity was tightly associated with the proportion of naive T cells.

Caucasian individuals from Russia who were healthy and aged about 6 to 95 acted as donors. This clonotype was detected only a few times. Its specificity is unknown. The CDR3 is 15 residues long. V lost 1 base, J lost 1 base, and 2 bases stayed unmatched. Germline V gives CDR1 LGHDT, CDR2 YNNKEL (reference sequence). Sample-barcoded 5' priming and a J-beta primer mix drove a second PCR of about 6 to 12 cycles. A single record per CDR3 protein comes from TCRdb applying MiXCR to the 5' RACE reads. The sample lists about 780,000 distinct CDR3 sequences, approximately 65% occurring once. The genes are TRBV3-1 and TRBJ2-5, with 8 bases that match TRBD2. The sequenced sample was blood. The TCR comes from a man aged 30 to 39 in good health. CDR3 loop: CASSQGLAGQETQYF. DNA of the CDR3: TGTGCCAGCAGCCAAGGGCTAGCGGGCCAAGAGACCCAGTACTTC.